These 14 T cell receptor beta chains were all obtained from the same sample, sequenced in a study of blood T cell repertoires in COVID-19. Measured with immunoSEQ multiplex PCR; TCRdb has only the in-frame clones, and not every one. The sample holds fewer than 250,000 clones, 89% seen once. Specimen: PBMCs or T cells enriched from blood (not recorded which). These TCRs come from a woman aged 18-29 years who had recovered from COVID-19.

The chain employs TRBV7-9 and TRBJ1-4, with 8 bases identical to TRBD1. J was trimmed by 5 bases and V by 0 bases; bases with no gene match: 8. Germline V gene sequence: CDR1 SEHNR, CDR2 FQNEAQ (reference sequence). There are 17 residues in the CDR3. Written as DNA, the CDR3 is TGTGCCAGCAGCTTAGCGGAGGACAGGGAGGCAAATGAAAAACTGTTTTTT. Protein: CASSLAEDREANEKLFF.

The chain joins TRBV9 to TRBJ2-3; weak D call: TRBD2 (5 bases). Looked up from germline, CDR1 is SGDLS and CDR2 is YYNGEE. This CDR3 region has 14 residues. V was shortened by 4 bases and J by 0 bases, with 9 bases between the two germline ends. The CDR3 protein is CASSSRTSTDTQYF. The CDR3 DNA is TGTGCCAGCAGCTCTAGGACTAGCACAGATACGCAGTATTTT.

This chain connects TRBV11-2 to TRBJ1-1; D possibly corresponds to TRBD1 (6 bases). Trimming took off 5 bases at V and 4 bases at J, with 17 bases between the two ends. CDR1 SGHAT and CDR2 FQNNGV come from the germline V gene. The length of the CDR3 is 15 residues. CDR3 DNA sequence: TGTGCCAGCAGCGGCCAGGGGTTTTCGGGCACTGAAGCTTTCTTT. Translated: CASSGQGFSGTEAFF.

This chain connects TRBV7-9 to TRBJ2-3; the match to TRBD1 covers 10 bases. The CDR3 runs to 16 residues. Germline V gene data show CDR1 as SEHNR and CDR2 as FQNEAQ (reference sequence). With 1 base clipped from V and 5 bases from J, the junction kept 6 bases outside the gene matches. The CDR3 nucleotides are TGTGCCAGCAGCTTAGGGACAGGGGGTGTCCGAGATACGCAGTATTTT. It yields the protein CASSLGTGGVRDTQYF.

The chain employs TRBV15 and TRBJ1-5; a possible D gene is TRBD1 (6 bases). The CDR3 spans 15 residues. V dropped 6 bases and J dropped 2 bases, with 14 bases sitting between them. Germline CDR1 LNHNV, CDR2 YYDKDF (reference sequence). CDR3 sequence: CATSKRQERNQPQHF. In DNA form, the CDR3 reads TGTGCCACCAGTAAGCGACAGGAGCGCAATCAGCCCCAGCATTTT.

The J gene is TRBJ2-5, the V gene TRBV5-4; 8 bases align to TRBD1. The CDR3 contains 14 residues. Germline trimming cut 2 bases from V and 1 base from J; bases unmatched to any gene: 1. Germline V gives CDR1 SGHNT, CDR2 YYREEE (reference sequence). CDR3 amino acids: CASSFGQGQETQYF. As DNA, the CDR3 is TGTGCCAGCAGCTTTGGACAGGGCCAAGAGACCCAGTACTTC.

The CDR3 here is CASSFGTSLTNEQFF. The CDR3 coding sequence is TGTGCCAGCAGTTTCGGGACTAGTTTAACCAATGAGCAGTTCTTC. This chain links TRBV2 with TRBJ2-1; 8 bases are a match to TRBD2. V lost 5 bases to trimming and J lost 6 bases; unmatched junction nucleotides: 9. CDR1 is SNHLY, CDR2 FYNNEI, per germline. This CDR3 comprises 15 residues.

The rearrangement links TRBV11-1 to TRBJ2-4; perhaps TRBD2 as D (7 bases). Looked up from germline, CDR1 is SGHAT and CDR2 is FQDESV (reference sequence). Deletions cut 5 bases from V and 1 base from J, with 15 bases between. CDR3 length equals 16 residues. The CDR3 loop reads CASSPKGGSAKNIQYF. The DNA of the CDR3 is TGTGCCAGCAGCCCCAAGGGGGGGTCGGCCAAAAACATTCAGTACTTC.

V is TRBV28 and J is TRBJ2-5; D remains ambiguous. Deletions cut 3 bases from V and 4 bases from J, with 12 bases between. The CDR3 spans 14 residues. CDR1 is MDHEN and CDR2 is SYDVKM in the germline V gene. This CDR3 is CASSLGSLAETQYF. The CDR3 nucleotides read TGTGCCAGCAGTTTGGGCAGCTTGGCAGAGACCCAGTACTTC.

A few counts support this clone. This sequence joins TRBV15 and TRBJ2-7; TRBD2 matches at 7 bases. The CDR3 covers 12 residues. V dropped 2 bases and J dropped 7; count of bases not matched to a gene: 2. Germline V gives CDR1 LNHNV, CDR2 YYDKDF (reference sequence). The CDR3 reads CATSRHGGEQYF. CDR3 DNA: TGTGCCACCAGCAGACACGGGGGGGAGCAGTACTTC.

This clone was recorded only once. This chain connects TRBV5-4 to TRBJ1-4, with TRBD1 matching 9 bases. Germline V lookup: CDR1 SGHNT, CDR2 YYREEE (reference sequence). The CDR3 is 16 amino acids. Germline trimming cut 4 bases from V and 10 bases from J; bases unmatched to any gene: 14. The CDR3: CASSRGTGYSHGKLFF. DNA for the CDR3: TGTGCCAGCAGCCGAGGGACAGGGTATAGCCATGGAAAACTGTTTTTT.

This chain uses TRBV27 with TRBJ2-5, with 7 bases identical to TRBD2. The CDR3 covers 17 residues. CDR1 and CDR2 (germline): MNHEY, SMNVEV (reference sequence). After removal of 5 bases from V and 2 bases from J, the junction contained 14 bases not matched to a gene. The CDR3 bases are TGTGCCAGCAGTACCTCCCACCGAGCGGGGCGACAAGAGACCCAGTACTTC. This translates into CASSTSHRAGRQETQYF.

The V call is TRBV7-3, the J call TRBJ1-1; the match to TRBD1 covers 7 bases. The CDR3 is made up of 12 amino acids. The V and J ends lost 5 bases and 7 bases, in that order; junction bases with no gene match: 4. The germline gives CDR1 SGHTA, CDR2 FQGTGA. DNA for the CDR3: TGTGCCAGCAGCCCGGACAGGCTTGAAGCTTTCTTT. Amino acids: CASSPDRLEAFF.

This CDR3 is CASSRTGLTGELFF. The DNA of the CDR3 is TGTGCCAGCAGCCGGACAGGCCTCACCGGGGAGCTGTTTTTT. The chain uses TRBV2 and TRBJ2-2; 7 positions match TRBD1. Germline assignment: CDR1 SNHLY and CDR2 FYNNEI. V lost 6 bases to trimming and J lost 4 bases; unmatched junction nucleotides: 5. The CDR3 has 14 residues.